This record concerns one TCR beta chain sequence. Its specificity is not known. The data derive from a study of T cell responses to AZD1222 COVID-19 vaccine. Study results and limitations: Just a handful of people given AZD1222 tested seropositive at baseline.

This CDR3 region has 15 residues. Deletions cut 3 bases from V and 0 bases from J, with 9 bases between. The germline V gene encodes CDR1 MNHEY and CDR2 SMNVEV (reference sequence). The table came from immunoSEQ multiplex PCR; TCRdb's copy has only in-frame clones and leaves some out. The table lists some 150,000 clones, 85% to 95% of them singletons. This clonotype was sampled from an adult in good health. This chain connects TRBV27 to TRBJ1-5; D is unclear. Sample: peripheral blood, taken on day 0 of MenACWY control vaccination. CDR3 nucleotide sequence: TGTGCCAGCAGTTTGGGTAGGAATAGCAATCAGCCCCAGCATTTT. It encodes CASSLGRNSNQPQHF.